The rows below give T cell receptor beta chains drawn from one sample of a study of regulatory T cells in long-lasting Graves disease. TCRdb reprocessed the multiplex PCR reads via MiXCR and lists one record per CDR3 protein. Of hundreds of thousands of distinct CDR3 sequences in the sample, roughly a fifth were seen once. This specimen consisted of peripheral blood mononuclear cells (PBMCs), obtained when the disease was refractory, from a patient treated with antithyroid drugs. Receptor source: a female donor with Graves disease. Each CDR3 is given with its conserved first and last residue. D genes are given only for firm matches. Some rows have no size entry. The others give once, few or many, or a class for an expanded clone.

v_call,d_call,j_call,clone_size,cdr3_aa,cdr3_nt
TRBV4-1,TRBD1,TRBJ1-1,NA,CASSHPQGTEAFF,TGCGCCAGCAGCCACCCACAGGGGACTGAAGCTTTCTTT
TRBV5-5,NA,TRBJ2-5,few,CASSLRSTGRKPETQYF,TGTGCCAGCAGCTTGCGATCCACGGGACGTAAACCAGAGACCCAGTACTTC
TRBV20-1,TRBD1,TRBJ1-1,few,CSAVTGGARAEAFF,TGCAGTGCGGTCACAGGGGGCGCGAGGGCTGAAGCTTTCTTT
TRBV19,NA,TRBJ2-7,NA,CATSPSTGAAIIYEQYF,TGTGCCACCAGTCCGTCAACAGGTGCCGCGATCATCTACGAGCAGTACTTC
TRBV5-1,TRBD2,TRBJ2-1,NA,CASSLKSSGTSYNEQFF,TGCGCCAGCAGCTTGAAGTCTAGCGGGACTTCCTACAATGAGCAGTTCTTC
TRBV6-1,TRBD1,TRBJ1-3,NA,CASSDPGQGAAGNTIYF,TGTGCCAGCAGTGACCCGGGACAGGGAGCGGCTGGAAACACCATATATTTT
TRBV29-1,NA,TRBJ2-7,few,CSVESGAGYEQYF,TGCAGCGTTGAATCAGGGGCGGGGTACGAGCAGTACTTC
TRBV10-2,NA,TRBJ2-7,many,CASSESITPAEQYF,TGCGCCAGCAGTGAGTCCATCACCCCTGCCGAGCAGTACTTC
TRBV28,NA,TRBJ2-7,many,CASSSGISYEQYF,TGTGCCAGCAGTTCCGGGATCTCCTACGAGCAGTACTTC
TRBV3-1,NA,TRBJ1-3,few,CASSQDVDTPGNTIYF,TGTGCCAGCAGCCAAGACGTCGATACCCCTGGAAACACCATATATTTT
TRBV6-1,NA,TRBJ2-7,NA,CASSPSRARPAYEQYF,TGTGCCAGCAGTCCCTCTCGAGCACGGCCGGCCTACGAGCAGTACTTC
TRBV9,TRBD2,TRBJ2-7,few,CASSAQLAGSYEQYF,TGTGCCAGCAGCGCCCAACTAGCGGGGAGCTACGAGCAGTACTTC
TRBV28,NA,TRBJ2-7,many,CASSLWLPYEQYF,TGTGCCAGCAGTTTATGGCTTCCCTACGAGCAGTACTTC
TRBV6-5,TRBD2,TRBJ2-7,many,CASSYKTSGGSYEQYF,TGTGCCAGCAGTTACAAGACTAGCGGGGGGTCCTACGAGCAGTACTTC
TRBV20-1,TRBD1,TRBJ2-5,many,CSAGDRETQYF,TGCAGTGCTGGGGACAGGGAGACCCAGTACTTC
TRBV28,NA,TRBJ2-7,many,CASHTGQGIPYEQYF,TGTGCCAGCCACACGGGGCAGGGGATCCCTTACGAGCAGTACTTC
TRBV30,TRBD1,TRBJ1-5,NA,CAWSDTGTGGWPQHF,TGTGCCTGGAGTGATACTGGGACAGGGGGTTGGCCCCAGCATTTT
TRBV20-1,NA,TRBJ2-6,NA,CSAGANVLTF,TGCAGTGCTGGGGCCAACGTCCTGACTTTC
TRBV5-5,NA,TRBJ1-6,NA,CASTILGANSPLHF,TGTGCCAGCACCATATTGGGGGCAAATTCACCCCTCCACTTT
TRBV4-1,NA,TRBJ1-2,NA,CASSQDERDRYGYTF,TGCGCCAGCAGCCAAGATGAGAGAGACCGGTATGGCTACACCTTC
TRBV7-9,NA,TRBJ2-2,once,CASSSIGTGLSGELFF,TGTGCCAGCAGTTCAATCGGGACGGGGTTATCCGGGGAGCTGTTTTTT
TRBV20-1,NA,TRBJ1-1,NA,CSARDMGGAFGTEAFF,TGCAGTGCTAGAGATATGGGGGGGGCCTTTGGAACTGAAGCTTTCTTT
TRBV10-2,NA,TRBJ1-5,few,CASSGRAGFNQPQHF,TGCGCCAGCAGCGGCAGGGCGGGATTCAATCAGCCCCAGCATTTT
TRBV4-1,TRBD1,TRBJ2-2,NA,CASSPGQGVGGELFF,TGCGCCAGCAGCCCGGGGCAGGGGGTAGGCGGGGAGCTGTTTTTT
TRBV4-1,NA,TRBJ2-5,few,CASSQRAGAQETQYF,TGCGCCAGCAGCCAAAGGGCAGGGGCGCAAGAGACCCAGTACTTC
TRBV27,NA,TRBJ2-7,many,CASSYFGRIDEQYF,TGTGCCAGCAGTTACTTCGGGAGAATCGACGAGCAGTACTTC
TRBV2,TRBD1,TRBJ1-6,many,CASSGQAYSPLHF,TGTGCCAGCAGCGGACAGGCCTATTCACCCCTCCACTTT
TRBV28,NA,TRBJ2-7,many,CASSLFERLRSSYEQYF,TGTGCCAGCAGTTTATTTGAGCGACTTAGGAGCTCCTACGAGCAGTACTTC
TRBV5-1,NA,TRBJ1-2,few,CASSLGETNYGYTF,TGCGCCAGCAGCTTGGGCGAAACCAACTATGGCTACACCTTC
TRBV3-1,NA,TRBJ2-5,many,CASTPGETQYF,TGTGCCAGCACCCCGGGTGAGACCCAGTACTTC
TRBV9,TRBD1,TRBJ1-6,few,CASSPKPGGNSPLHF,TGTGCCAGCAGCCCCAAGCCAGGGGGTAATTCACCCCTCCACTTT
TRBV18,NA,TRBJ2-5,few,CASSPVRTQETQYF,TGTGCCAGCTCACCAGTCAGAACCCAAGAGACCCAGTACTTC
TRBV29-1,NA,TRBJ1-1,many,CSVDREGTEAFF,TGCAGCGTTGACAGGGAGGGCACTGAAGCTTTCTTT
TRBV2,NA,TRBJ2-4,many,CASSGQYIQNIQYF,TGTGCCAGCAGCGGACAGTACATACAAAACATTCAGTACTTC
TRBV20-1,TRBD1,TRBJ1-2,few,CSARDPLRGQGADGYTF,TGCAGTGCTAGAGATCCTTTGAGAGGACAGGGGGCGGATGGCTACACCTTC
TRBV6-1,TRBD1,TRBJ2-2,few,CASSHGQVNTGELFF,TGTGCCAGCAGTCACGGACAGGTCAACACCGGGGAGCTGTTTTTT
TRBV7-2,NA,TRBJ1-5,NA,CASSPLTDQPQHF,TGTGCCAGCAGCCCCCTCACTGATCAGCCCCAGCATTTT
TRBV2,TRBD1,TRBJ1-2,many,CANPGQGADGYTF,TGTGCCAACCCCGGACAGGGGGCAGATGGCTACACCTTC
TRBV18,TRBD2,TRBJ2-2,few,CASSPPGLEDTGELFF,TGTGCCAGCTCACCACCGGGACTAGAGGACACCGGGGAGCTGTTTTTT
TRBV20-1,TRBD1,TRBJ1-5,NA,CSASRGRGSNNQPQHF,TGCAGTGCTAGCAGGGGGCGCGGTTCTAACAATCAGCCCCAGCATTTT
TRBV6-2/TRBV6-3,NA,TRBJ2-3,NA,CASRRLASDTQYF,TGTGCCAGCAGGCGTTTAGCTTCAGATACGCAGTATTTT
TRBV7-9,NA,TRBJ1-2,NA,CASSLDWQGNYGYTF,TGTGCCAGCAGCTTAGATTGGCAGGGAAACTATGGCTACACCTTC
TRBV5-5,TRBD2,TRBJ2-6,few,CASSSGTSGTYSGANVLTF,TGTGCCAGCAGCTCTGGGACTAGCGGTACTTACTCTGGGGCCAACGTCCTGACTTTC
TRBV12-3/TRBV12-4,NA,TRBJ1-5,many,CASSTGTRNQPQHF,TGTGCCAGCAGCACAGGGACTCGGAATCAGCCCCAGCATTTT
TRBV29-1,NA,TRBJ1-1,NA,CSVDGGAGTEAFF,TGCAGCGTTGACGGGGGGGCAGGGACTGAAGCTTTCTTT
TRBV10-3,NA,TRBJ2-5,NA,CAISYAPQRLKETQYF,TGTGCCATCAGTTACGCCCCCCAGCGGCTAAAAGAGACCCAGTACTTC
TRBV28,NA,TRBJ1-4,NA,CAQIRVRGGSWATNEKLFF,TGTGCCCAAATCCGGGTCAGAGGGGGTTCCTGGGCAACTAATGAAAAACTGTTTTTT
TRBV20-1,NA,TRBJ1-5,many,CSARDRADVGPQHF,TGCAGTGCTAGAGATAGGGCAGACGTTGGGCCCCAGCATTTT
TRBV20-1,NA,TRBJ1-5,many,CSGRPQGHQPQHF,TGCAGTGGCCGCCCCCAGGGACATCAGCCCCAGCATTTT
TRBV6-5,NA,TRBJ2-5,NA,CASSYGSYPETQYF,TGTGCCAGCAGTTACGGAAGTTACCCGGAGACCCAGTACTTC
TRBV15,TRBD1,TRBJ1-5,NA,CATSRETGRNQPQHF,TGTGCCACCAGCAGAGAGACAGGGAGAAATCAGCCCCAGCATTTT
TRBV28,TRBD2,TRBJ2-5,many,CASSGLAGAQETQYF,TGTGCCAGCAGTGGACTAGCGGGAGCCCAAGAGACCCAGTACTTC